This TCR beta chain is drawn from a study of early T cells in non-severe SARS-CoV-2 infection (dated by TCRdb to the early 2020s). For the study in its entirety: TCR sequencing used bulk RNA from unsorted whole blood, so alpha and beta chains could not be paired.

Set within a cohort of healthcare workers in London, UK, this nested case-control study involved weekly PCR testing of nasopharyngeal swabs along with blood sampling. Healthcare workers were enrolled in the week of the UK lockdown, from 23 to 31 March 2020, and were followed every week for up to roughly 15 weeks. This clonotype has more than one count but fewer than ten. The antigen this receptor binds is unknown. Per-nucleotide qualities are absent, and no much larger clonotype sits a single base away. On the study overall, not on this receptor specifically: VDJdb matching was skewed toward anti-spike CD8 responses and likely underestimated virus-specific expansions by missing private and CD4 specificities.

The germline V gene sets CDR1 to SGHNT and CDR2 to YENEEA. Including cysteine and phenylalanine, the CDR3 has 13 amino acids. Only the CDR3 portion is preserved as DNA: 39 bases, with reading frame beginning at the first base. The V end loses 2 bases and the J end loses 5 bases, and a stretch of 9 bases separates them. Libraries were built with 5' RACE. Instrument used: NextSeq 500. Unique molecular identifiers were attached to individual cDNA molecules in the TCR library protocol so that sequencing error and PCR bias could be corrected. Both TCR alpha and beta chains were sequenced, and tight co-correlation was observed between alpha and beta sequence abundances in each sample. In the original analysis: Decombinator V4 was used to annotate the V gene, J gene and CDR3 of the TCR sequences. TCRs were defined as expanded if a significant change between any two time points was detected under a Poisson model with p below 0.0001. TCR abundances were normalised to the total number of TCRs sequenced per sample and expressed as counts per million. TRAV1-2 paired with TRAJ12, TRAJ20 or TRAJ33 defined MAIT TCRs, while TRAV10 paired with TRAJ18 defined iNKT TCRs. VDJdb, accessed 1 November 2021, was searched for CMV, EBV and SARS-CoV-2 annotated TCRs, with TCRs annotated for multiple antigens excluded. TCRdb redid the processing of the public reads, applying fastp at Q25 and MiXCR, and retained in-frame beta chains. A single entry per CDR3 protein holds the most common genes and DNA from its merged rows. The V and J calls were determined by TCRdb, not by the authors. The sample profile shows 100,000 or so distinct CDR3 sequences; roughly 15% of them were found once. The ten largest account for just over 5% of the sample.

This clonotype was sampled from an adult who was a healthcare worker with PCR-confirmed SARS-CoV-2 infection or an uninfected control (not recorded which). The sample here was whole blood, taken at baseline. The chain uses TRBV11-3 and TRBJ2-5, with the D gene too uncertain to name. Here is the DNA: TGTGCCAGCAGCTTATACCACAGTGAGACCCAGTACTTC. Translation gives CASSLYHSETQYF.